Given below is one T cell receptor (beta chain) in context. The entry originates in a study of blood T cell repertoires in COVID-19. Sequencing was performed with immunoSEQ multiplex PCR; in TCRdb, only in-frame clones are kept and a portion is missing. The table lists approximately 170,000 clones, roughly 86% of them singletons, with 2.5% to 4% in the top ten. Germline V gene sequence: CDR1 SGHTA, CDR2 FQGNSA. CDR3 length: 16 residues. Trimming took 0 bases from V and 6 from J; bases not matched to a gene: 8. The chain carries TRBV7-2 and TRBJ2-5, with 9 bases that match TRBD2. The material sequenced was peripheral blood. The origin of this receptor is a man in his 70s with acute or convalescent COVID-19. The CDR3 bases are TGTGCCAGCAGCTTAGCTATTCTAGCGGGGCGGCAGACCCAGTACTTC. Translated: CASSLAILAGRQTQYF.